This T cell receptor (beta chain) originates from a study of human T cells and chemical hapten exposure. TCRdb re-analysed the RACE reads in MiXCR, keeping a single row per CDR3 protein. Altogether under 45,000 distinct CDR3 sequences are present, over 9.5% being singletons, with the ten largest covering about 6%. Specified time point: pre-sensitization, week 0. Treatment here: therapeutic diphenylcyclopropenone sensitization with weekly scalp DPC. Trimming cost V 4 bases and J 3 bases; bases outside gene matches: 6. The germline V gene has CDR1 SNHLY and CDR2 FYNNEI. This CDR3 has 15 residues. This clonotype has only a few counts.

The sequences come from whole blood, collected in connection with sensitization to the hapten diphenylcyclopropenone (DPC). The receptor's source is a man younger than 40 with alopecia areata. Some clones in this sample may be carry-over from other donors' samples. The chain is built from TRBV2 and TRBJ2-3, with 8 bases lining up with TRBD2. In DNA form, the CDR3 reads TGTGCCAGCAGTGTCCAGCGGGGGCGAACAGATACGCAGTATTTT. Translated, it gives CASSVQRGRTDTQYF.